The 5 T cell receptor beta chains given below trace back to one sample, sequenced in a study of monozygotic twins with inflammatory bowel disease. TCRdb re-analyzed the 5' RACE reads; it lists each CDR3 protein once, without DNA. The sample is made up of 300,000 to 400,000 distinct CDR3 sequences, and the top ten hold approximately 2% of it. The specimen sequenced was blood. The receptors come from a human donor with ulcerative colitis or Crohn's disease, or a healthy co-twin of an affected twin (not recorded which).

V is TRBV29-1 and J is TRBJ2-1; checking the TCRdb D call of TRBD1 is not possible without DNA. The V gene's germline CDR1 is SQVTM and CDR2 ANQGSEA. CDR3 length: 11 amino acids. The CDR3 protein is CSVLRGNEQFF.

The chain's CDR3 is CASRRGEGWEKLFF. The genes are TRBV5-6 and TRBJ1-4; TCRdb returns TRBD1, unconfirmable since there is no DNA. The germline CDR1 and CDR2 sequences are SGHDT and YYEEEE. The CDR3 totals 14 residues.

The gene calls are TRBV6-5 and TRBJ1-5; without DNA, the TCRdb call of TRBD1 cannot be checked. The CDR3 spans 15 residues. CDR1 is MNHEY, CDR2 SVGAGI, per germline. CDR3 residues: CASSYGQGTNQPQHF.

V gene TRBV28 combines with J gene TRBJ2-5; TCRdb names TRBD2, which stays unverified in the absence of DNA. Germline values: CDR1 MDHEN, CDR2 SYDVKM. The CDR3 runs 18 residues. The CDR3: CASTSERASGVWEETQYF.

CDR3 protein: CASSSGTGETQYF. V and J are TRBV18 and TRBJ2-5; as DNA is missing, the TRBD1 call by TCRdb cannot be tested. Looked up from germline, CDR1 is KGHSH and CDR2 is LQKENI. The CDR3 spans 13 residues.